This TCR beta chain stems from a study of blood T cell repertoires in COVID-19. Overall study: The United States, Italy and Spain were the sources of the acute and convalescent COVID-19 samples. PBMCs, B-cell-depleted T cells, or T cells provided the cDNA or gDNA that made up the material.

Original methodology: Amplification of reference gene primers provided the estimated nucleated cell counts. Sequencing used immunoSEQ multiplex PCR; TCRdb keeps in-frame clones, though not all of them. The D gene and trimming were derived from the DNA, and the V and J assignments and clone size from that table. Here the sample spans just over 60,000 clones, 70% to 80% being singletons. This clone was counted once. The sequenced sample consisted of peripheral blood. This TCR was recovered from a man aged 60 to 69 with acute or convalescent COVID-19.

DNA of the CDR3: TGTGCCAGCAGCTTAACCGGGGGGGCCGATGAGCAGTTCTTC. It is translated as CASSLTGGADEQFF. The chain joins TRBV7-3 to TRBJ2-1, with 8 bases identical to TRBD2. CDR1 is SGHTA and CDR2 is FQGTGA in the germline V gene. The CDR3 contains 14 residues. The J segment lost 8 bases and the V segment lost 0 bases, leaving 3 bases of the junction unmatched.